These 19 T cell receptor beta chains came from one sample sequenced in a study of T-cell memory formation after mild COVID-19. MiXCR was run by TCRdb on the 5' RACE reads, yielding one entry per CDR3 protein. This sample has fewer than 250,000 distinct CDR3 sequences; over 9.5% occur once, and the top ten carry around 3.3%. Specimen: PBMCs or a T cell subset sorted from them (not recorded which). Receptors originate from a man between 18 and 29 years old who had mild COVID-19 (a few samples of this study predate the infection). Cell type and time point are not known.

The rearrangement links TRBV9 to TRBJ1-1; the match to TRBD1 covers 10 bases. Per the germline V gene, CDR1 is SGDLS and CDR2 is YYNGEE. J lost 5 bases, V lost 4 bases, and 8 bases had no gene match. This CDR3 is built from 15 residues. CDR3 in DNA: TGTGCCAGCAGCCCAAGACAGGGGGCCGTGACTGAAGCTTTCTTT. Protein product: CASSPRQGAVTEAFF.

There are many counts of this clonotype. The J gene is TRBJ2-1, the V gene TRBV7-6; D is ambiguous. Germline V gene data show CDR1 as SGHVS and CDR2 as FNYEAQ. There are 14 residues in the CDR3. Trimming shortened V by 2 bases and J by 8 bases, and 13 bases separated the two germline ends. The CDR3 DNA reads TGTGCCAGCAGCTTATACTGGGGTGACGATGAGCAGTTCTTC. Protein sequence: CASSLYWGDDEQFF.

This chain joins TRBV5-5 and TRBJ1-1; D might be TRBD1 (5 bases). The V end lost 1 base, the J end lost 6 bases, and 13 bases lay between the germline ends. This CDR3 contains 14 residues. The germline V gene encodes CDR1 SGHKS and CDR2 YYEKEE (reference sequence). CDR3 protein: CASSLTAGTPEAFF. CDR3 in DNA: TGTGCCAGCAGCTTGACAGCTGGGACCCCTGAAGCTTTCTTT.

This chain connects TRBV24-1 to TRBJ1-5, with D possibly being TRBD1 (6 bases). This CDR3 has 16 residues. Looked up from germline, CDR1 is KGHDR and CDR2 is SFDVKD. Trimming took 5 bases from V and 2 from J, leaving 15 bases between them. Here the CDR3 DNA reads TGTGCCACCAGTGCGGGCGGGGGCGGCGGCAATCAGCCCCAGCATTTT. It encodes CATSAGGGGGNQPQHF.

The chain links TRBV6-1 to TRBJ2-1; 9 bases match TRBD1. Trimming took 8 bases from V and 3 from J; bases not matched to a gene: 14. Looked up from germline, CDR1 is MNHNS and CDR2 is SASEGT. The CDR3 extends over 17 amino acids. CDR3 amino acids: CASSANRGREFYNEQFF. CDR3 nucleotide sequence: TGTGCCAGCTCTGCTAACAGGGGGCGCGAGTTCTACAATGAGCAGTTCTTC.

This clonotype has more than one count but fewer than ten. The chain is built from TRBV9 and TRBJ2-3; D is unclear. V lost 0 bases to trimming and J lost 0 bases, with 8 bases between them. Germline V gene data show CDR1 as SGDLS and CDR2 as YYNGEE. The length of the CDR3 is 15 residues. This chain's CDR3 is CASSVGGLSTDTQYF. The CDR3 DNA follows: TGTGCCAGCAGCGTAGGGGGTCTTAGCACAGATACGCAGTATTTT.

In its sample, this clonotype was seen many times. The V call is TRBV5-6, the J call TRBJ2-6, with D hard to call. Germline CDR1 and CDR2: SGHDT and YYEEEE. Trimming cost V 1 base and J 4 bases, with 9 bases left between them. CDR3 length: 15 residues. CDR3 amino acids: CASSLRITGANVLTF. CDR3 coding DNA: TGTGCCAGCAGCTTGCGCATCACCGGGGCCAACGTCCTGACTTTC.

V is TRBV9 and J is TRBJ2-3; 8 bases line up with TRBD2. The germline V gene has CDR1 SGDLS and CDR2 YYNGEE. This CDR3 is 16 amino acids long. V was clipped by 0 bases and J by 11 bases; unmatched bases: 14. The CDR3 region is CASSVDGGGSVGRQYF. DNA for the CDR3: TGTGCCAGCAGCGTAGATGGCGGGGGGTCCGTCGGGAGGCAGTATTTT.

This clonotype was recorded a few times. The rearrangement uses TRBV29-1 and TRBJ2-6; no definite D call. The CDR3 runs 14 residues. CDR1 is SQVTM, CDR2 ANQGSEA, per germline. Trimming took 4 bases from V and 1 from J, leaving 8 bases between them. CDR3 DNA sequence: TGCAGCGTTGTGGACGGATCTGGGGCCAACGTCCTGACTTTC. Translating it yields CSVVDGSGANVLTF.

This clonotype was detected many times. V gene TRBV4-3 combines with J gene TRBJ2-7; D unclear. The CDR3 loop spans 19 amino acids. Trimming removed 1 base at V and 3 bases at J, with 25 bases between. In germline, CDR1 is LGHNA, CDR2 YSLEER. The DNA of the CDR3 is TGCGCCAGCAGCCAAGCAGTCGACGTTTTGGGTCCAAGAGACTACGAGCAGTACGTC. Amino acid sequence: CASSQAVDVLGPRDYEQYV.

The table lists this clonotype with a few counts. The V call is TRBV29-1, the J call TRBJ2-6, with 10 positions matching TRBD1. CDR1 and CDR2 from the germline V gene are SQVTM and ANQGSEA. V lost 3 bases, J lost 10 bases, and 6 bases stayed unmatched. The CDR3 has 14 amino acids. The CDR3 DNA follows: TGCAGCGTTGACGCAGGGACAGGGGTAAACGTCCTGACTTTC. As protein: CSVDAGTGVNVLTF.

Many counts were recorded for this clonotype. V usage is TRBV12-3 or TRBV12-4 and J usage is TRBJ2-3; TRBD2 aligns across 7 bases. The V segment lost 2 bases and the J segment 4 bases; nucleotides outside the gene matches: 0. This CDR3 has 13 residues. This CDR3 reads CASSLRGADTQYF. DNA for the CDR3: TGTGCCAGCAGTTTACGGGGGGCAGATACGCAGTATTTT.

The chain recombines TRBV5-1 with TRBJ2-3; perhaps TRBD1 as D (6 bases). CDR3 length: 15 amino acids. V was cut by 0 bases and J by 5 bases, with 13 bases left in between. From germline, CDR1 is SGHRS and CDR2 YFSETQ. CDR3 sequence (DNA): TGCGCCAGCAGCTTGGCCACAGGGCAGGGAGATACGCAGTATTTT. Encoded protein: CASSLATGQGDTQYF.

There are a few counts of this clonotype. The V gene is TRBV11-1, the J gene TRBJ1-1, with D unresolved. Germline CDR1 SGHAT, CDR2 FQDESV (reference sequence). V lost 3 bases to trimming and J lost 3 bases, with 8 bases between them. This CDR3 has 13 residues. The CDR3 sequence: CASSFGRDTEAFF. The CDR3 DNA reads TGTGCCAGCAGCTTTGGAAGGGACACTGAAGCTTTCTTT.

This clonotype was picked up a small number of times. This chain uses TRBV7-8 with TRBJ1-3; 8 bases agree with TRBD1. The germline V gene encodes CDR1 SGHVS and CDR2 FQNEAQ. The ends lost 7 bases at V and 0 bases at J; junction bases unmatched: 8. This CDR3 is 16 amino acids long. The CDR3 region is CASILGQARSGNTIYF. The CDR3 DNA follows: TGTGCCAGCATCCTGGGACAGGCCCGCTCTGGAAACACCATATATTTT.

There are a few counts of this clonotype. The chain combines TRBV20-1 with TRBJ2-3, with 7 bases identical to TRBD2. The V gene's germline CDR1 is DFQATT and CDR2 SNEGSKA (reference sequence). The junction had 7 bases not matched to a gene; V was cut back by 6 bases and J by 1 base. There are 14 residues in the CDR3. The CDR3, as DNA: TGCAGTGCCCCTGGTGCGGGGGGCACAGATACGCAGTATTTT. This codes for CSAPGAGGTDTQYF.

A few counts support this clonotype. The chain recombines TRBV18 with TRBJ2-7; TRBD2 matches 7 bases. The germline V gene encodes CDR1 KGHSH and CDR2 LQKENI. The CDR3 consists of 14 residues. J was trimmed by 2 bases and V by 2 bases; bases with no gene match: 3. CDR3 amino acids: CASSPGREAYEQYF. Here the CDR3 DNA reads TGTGCCAGCTCACCAGGGAGGGAGGCCTACGAGCAGTACTTC.

This clonotype was detected many times. The chain uses TRBV7-2 and TRBJ2-7, with D perhaps matching TRBD1 or TRBD2 (5 bases each). Trimming left V 5 bases short and J 6 bases short, with 17 bases between. Germline CDR1 reads SGHTA; CDR2 reads FQGNSA. This CDR3 has 14 residues. The CDR3 bases are TGTGCCAGCAGCCCTACCAACATGGGGGTCGAGCAGTACTTC. As protein: CASSPTNMGVEQYF.

In its sample, this clonotype was seen a few times. J is TRBJ1-6 and V is TRBV20-1, with 8 bases identical to TRBD1. The CDR3 spans 16 residues. V was clipped by 2 bases and J by 7 bases; unmatched bases: 10. Germline CDR1 reads DFQATT; CDR2 reads SNEGSKA (reference sequence). CDR3 region: CSARQSGGLLNSPLHF. The DNA of the CDR3 is TGCAGTGCTAGACAGTCAGGGGGCCTTTTAAATTCACCCCTCCACTTT.